One sample yielded the 27 T cell receptor beta chains listed below, sequenced in a study of cytomegalovirus exposure and HLA in healthy donors. The PCR ran on 60 Vbeta and 13 Jbeta primers. Profiling relied on immunoSEQ multiplex PCR, and the TCRdb table lists in-frame clones only, not all of them. The sample consists of just over 95,000 clones, about 70% of them appearing once. The sequenced material came from PBMCs. These receptors all come from a human donor in good health.

This clone appeared a single time. V usage is TRBV19 and J usage is TRBJ1-5, with 9 bases aligning to TRBD1. Germline CDR1 is LNHDA and CDR2 is SQIVND (reference sequence). Unmatched junction bases numbered 6, after V lost 6 bases and J lost 6 bases. CDR3 size: 14 residues. CDR3 sequence (DNA): TGTGCCAGTAGCTTGACAGGGGGTGGTCAGCCCCAGCATTTT. Its translation is CASSLTGGGQPQHF.

This clone was seen a few times. V gene TRBV29-1 combines with J gene TRBJ1-2; 7 bases are a match to TRBD1. The CDR3 length is 13 residues. Germline CDR1 and CDR2: SQVTM and ANQGSEA. With 6 bases clipped from V and 7 bases from J, the junction kept 11 bases outside the gene matches. For the CDR3, the DNA is TGCAGCGTCCCGCCACCGGGACAGCGTGGCTACACCTTC. This encodes CSVPPPGQRGYTF.

This chain's CDR3 is CASSLTGGQGRQPQHF. The CDR3, as DNA: TGTGCCAGCAGCTTAACGGGGGGACAGGGAAGGCAGCCCCAGCATTTT. This sequence joins TRBV7-6 and TRBJ1-5; TRBD1 matches 9 bases. The CDR3 has 16 residues. The V segment lost 2 bases and the J segment 7 bases; nucleotides outside the gene matches: 9. CDR1 is SGHVS and CDR2 is FNYEAQ in the germline V gene.

The J gene is TRBJ2-7, the V gene TRBV2; D not certain. With 8 bases removed from V and 3 bases from J, the gap between germline ends came to 17 bases. Germline V gene data show CDR1 as SNHLY and CDR2 as FYNNEI. CDR3 length: 14 amino acids. The CDR3 region is CASALFGPNYEQYF. The CDR3 DNA reads TGTGCCAGCGCCCTTTTCGGTCCCAACTACGAGCAGTACTTC.

The rearrangement links TRBV6-6 to TRBJ2-5; D possibly corresponds to TRBD1 (6 bases). From germline, CDR1 is MNHNY and CDR2 SVGAGI (reference sequence). The CDR3 runs 12 residues. Deletions cut 8 bases from V and 3 bases from J, with 10 bases between. CDR3 bases: TGTGCCAGCGGCCGGACAGAAGAGACCCAGTACTTC. Translation gives CASGRTEETQYF.

This clone was seen a few times. The chain joins TRBV5-1 to TRBJ1-1; D gene uncertain. Germline V lookup: CDR1 SGHRS, CDR2 YFSETQ. CDR3 size: 18 residues. Trimming left V 4 bases short and J 0 bases short, with 22 bases between. CDR3 nucleotide sequence: TGCGCCAGCAGCCACGGCACAGAATCCTTATTCATGAACACTGAAGCTTTCTTT. Translated: CASSHGTESLFMNTEAFF.

The CDR3 coding sequence is TGTGCCAGCAGCCGAACCACCACAGGGGGCTTCACTGAAGCTTTCTTT. Amino acids: CASSRTTTGGFTEAFF. The V and J genes are TRBV4-2 and TRBJ1-1; 9 bases align to TRBD1. The CDR3 is 16 residues long. Unmatched junction bases numbered 10, after V lost 4 bases and J lost 4 bases. Germline lookup yields CDR1 LGHNA and CDR2 YNFKEQ.

This chain joins TRBV7-9 and TRBJ2-5; D remains ambiguous. From germline, CDR1 is SEHNR and CDR2 FQNEAQ (reference sequence). The CDR3 has 12 amino acids. V was cut by 3 bases and J by 5 bases, with 7 bases left in between. The CDR3: CASSFVGETQYF. Written as DNA, the CDR3 is TGTGCCAGCAGCTTTGTCGGGGAGACCCAGTACTTC.

A note on this clone: Other DNA sequences in the sample encode the same CDR3. This chain connects TRBV12-5 to TRBJ2-7, with 15 bases identical to TRBD2. V lost 2 bases to trimming and J lost 6 bases; unmatched junction nucleotides: 5. CDR3 length: 16 residues. Germline V gives CDR1 LGHNT, CDR2 FRNRAP. The CDR3 spells CASGLPRTSGRVEQYF. CDR3 nucleotides: TGTGCTAGTGGTTTGCCTCGGACTAGCGGGAGGGTCGAGCAGTACTTC.

V gene TRBV29-1 combines with J gene TRBJ2-5, with TRBD2 as a possible D gene (6 bases). The CDR3 covers 13 residues. Trimming stripped 7 bases from V and 1 base from J, with 13 bases between. Germline CDR1 SQVTM, CDR2 ANQGSEA. CDR3 loop: CSAWGESQETQYF. CDR3 nucleotide sequence: TGCAGCGCATGGGGGGAAAGCCAAGAGACCCAGTACTTC.

With respect to this clone: This sample includes further DNA sequences coding for the same CDR3. In nucleotides, the CDR3 is TGTGCCAGCAGCCGGGACAGGGGCGAGACCCAGTACTTC. Translated, it gives CASSRDRGETQYF. The chain recombines TRBV5-4 with TRBJ2-5, with TRBD1 matching over 10 bases. V was pared by 4 bases and J by 5 bases, with 2 bases of the junction left unmatched. Germline V gene data show CDR1 as SGHNT and CDR2 as YYREEE (reference sequence). The CDR3 is 13 residues long.

This sequence joins TRBV25-1 and TRBJ1-1; the match to TRBD1 covers 10 bases. Germline lookup yields CDR1 MGHDK and CDR2 SYGVNS. V lost 6 bases, J lost 6 bases, and 10 bases stayed unmatched. The CDR3 length is 15 residues. CDR3 sequence (DNA): TGTGCCAGCAGCAGGACAGGGGGAATATCCGCTGAAGCTTTCTTT. This translates into CASSRTGGISAEAFF.

This chain uses TRBV6-5 with TRBJ1-2; D is possibly TRBD1 (6 bases). The CDR3 has 14 amino acids. In germline, CDR1 is MNHEY, CDR2 SVGAGI. V was cut by 7 bases and J by 6 bases, with 18 bases left in between. This CDR3 is CASNRRGGEDGYTF. The DNA of the CDR3 is TGTGCCAGCAACCGGAGAGGGGGAGAGGATGGCTACACCTTC.

The chain carries TRBV6-5 and TRBJ2-7, with 7 bases aligning to TRBD1. The germline V gene has CDR1 MNHEY and CDR2 SVGAGI. The length of the CDR3 is 11 residues. Losses at the gene ends were 6 bases for V and 6 bases for J; bases not matched to a gene: 2. The CDR3 is CASRTGSEQYF. CDR3 nucleotides: TGTGCCAGCAGGACAGGGAGCGAGCAGTACTTC.

This chain links TRBV5-6 with TRBJ2-2; 8 nucleotides agree with TRBD1. Losses at the gene ends were 5 bases for V and 4 bases for J; bases not matched to a gene: 10. The CDR3 contains 16 residues. Per the germline V gene, CDR1 is SGHDT and CDR2 is YYEEEE. In DNA, the CDR3 is TGTGCCAGCAGGCAGGTCGGGACAGGCGTCACCGGGGAGCTGTTTTTT. This sequence encodes CASRQVGTGVTGELFF.

V usage is TRBV11-3 and J usage is TRBJ1-1; maybe TRBD1 (6 bases). CDR3 length: 15 amino acids. Germline assignment: CDR1 SGHNT and CDR2 YENEEA. The ends were cut back, 6 bases at V and 1 base at J, with 15 bases in the middle. For the CDR3, the DNA is TGTGCCAGCAGTAGACAAACAGGGACGAACACTGAAGCTTTCTTT. As protein: CASSRQTGTNTEAFF.

The chain combines TRBV5-1 with TRBJ2-1, with 8 bases fitting TRBD2. Per germline, CDR1 SGHRS and CDR2 YFSETQ. Trimming removed 5 bases from V and 6 bases from J; junction bases left unmatched: 7. The CDR3 has 14 residues. The CDR3 DNA is TGCGCCAGCAGTGCGGGACTAGGAGGCAATGAGCAGTTCTTC. Its protein is CASSAGLGGNEQFF.

The chain employs TRBV6-1 and TRBJ2-1; D unclear. Germline values: CDR1 MNHNS, CDR2 SASEGT. V was trimmed by 11 bases and J by 9 bases, leaving 8 bases between them. The CDR3 sequence is 9 residues long. The CDR3 DNA reads TGTGCCGCCGGTGGTGAGCAGTTCTTC. It translates to CAAGGEQFF.

The chain carries TRBV6-6 and TRBJ1-1; D gene unclear. This CDR3 spans 12 amino acids. V lost 4 bases, J lost 1 base, and 4 bases lay in between. The germline gives CDR1 MNHNY, CDR2 SVGAGI (reference sequence). CDR3 nucleotide sequence: TGTGCCAGCAGTTCGGGGAACACTGAAGCTTTCTTT. This encodes CASSSGNTEAFF.

This rearrangement joins TRBV19 to TRBJ2-3, with a tentative D call TRBD2 (5 bases). The CDR3 has 14 amino acids. Germline V gives CDR1 LNHDA, CDR2 SQIVND (reference sequence). Trimming left V 3 bases short and J 3 bases short, with 10 bases between. CDR3 DNA sequence: TGTGCCAGTAGTATTAGCGCCCGTACAGATACGCAGTATTTT. Its protein is CASSISARTDTQYF.

The chain carries TRBV19 and TRBJ2-3, with 7 bases fitting TRBD1. Trimming removed 3 bases from V and 3 bases from J; junction bases left unmatched: 9. The CDR3 is 16 amino acids. CDR1 and CDR2 (germline): LNHDA, SQIVND (reference sequence). In DNA form, the CDR3 reads TGTGCCAGTAGTATGATACCGGGACAGCCTACAGATACGCAGTATTTT. Translating it yields CASSMIPGQPTDTQYF.

The J gene is TRBJ2-4, the V gene TRBV7-6, with TRBD2 as a possible D gene (6 bases). Between the trimmed V and J ends, which lost 0 bases and 0 bases, there was a span of 18 bases. This CDR3 has 19 amino acids. Looked up from germline, CDR1 is SGHVS and CDR2 is FNYEAQ. CDR3 DNA sequence: TGTGCCAGCAGCTTAGCGGTGGGGGGTTTCGAGCTAGCCAAAAACATTCAGTACTTC. It encodes CASSLAVGGFELAKNIQYF.

The chain links TRBV6-5 to TRBJ1-1; no clear D gene. Germline-derived CDR1 and CDR2 are MNHEY and SVGAGI. The CDR3 extends over 14 amino acids. Trimming cost V 2 bases and J 4 bases, with 11 bases left between them. CDR3 protein: CASSYTRAGTEAFF. As DNA, the CDR3 is TGTGCCAGCAGTTACACGCGGGCTGGCACTGAAGCTTTCTTT.

The rearrangement uses TRBV6-6 and TRBJ1-2; TRBD1 agrees at 8 bases. V lost 2 bases to trimming and J lost 6 bases; unmatched junction nucleotides: 5. The length of the CDR3 is 14 residues. The germline V gene encodes CDR1 MNHNY and CDR2 SVGAGI (reference sequence). The CDR3 DNA reads TGTGCCAGCAGTTACACAGGACAGGGCAATGGCTACACCTTC. Translating gives CASSYTGQGNGYTF.

The J gene is TRBJ1-5, the V gene TRBV2; 9 nucleotides align to TRBD1. With 6 bases clipped from V and 1 base from J, the junction kept 7 bases outside the gene matches. This CDR3 contains 16 residues. CDR1 and CDR2 (germline): SNHLY, FYNNEI. The CDR3 is CASRGDREESNQPQHF. CDR3 bases: TGTGCCAGCAGGGGGGACAGGGAGGAGAGCAATCAGCCCCAGCATTTT.

The chain employs TRBV7-2 and TRBJ1-1; no clear D gene. CDR3 length: 16 residues. The V gene's germline CDR1 is SGHTA and CDR2 FQGNSA. V was trimmed by 1 base and J by 1 base, leaving 13 bases between them. The CDR3 protein is CASSLEYPGRNTEAFF. DNA for the CDR3: TGTGCCAGCAGCTTAGAGTATCCGGGTAGGAACACTGAAGCTTTCTTT. Combining the CDR3 with reference TRBV7-2 and TRBJ1-1 gives the whole variable domain GAGVSQSPSNKVTEKGKDVELRCDPISGHTALYWYRQSLGQGLEFLIYFQGNSAPDKSGLPSDRFSAERTGGSVSTLTIQRTQQEDSAVYLCASSLEYPGRNTEAFFGQGTRLTVV.

The V and J genes are TRBV5-5 and TRBJ1-5; tentative D call: TRBD1 (6 bases). Germline V gene lookup returns CDR1 SGHKS and CDR2 YYEKEE (reference sequence). CDR3 size: 14 residues. Trimming stripped 4 bases from V and 4 bases from J, with 12 bases between. The CDR3, as DNA: TGTGCCAGCAGCAACCCAGGGGAAAATCAGCCCCAGCATTTT. The encoded protein is CASSNPGENQPQHF.